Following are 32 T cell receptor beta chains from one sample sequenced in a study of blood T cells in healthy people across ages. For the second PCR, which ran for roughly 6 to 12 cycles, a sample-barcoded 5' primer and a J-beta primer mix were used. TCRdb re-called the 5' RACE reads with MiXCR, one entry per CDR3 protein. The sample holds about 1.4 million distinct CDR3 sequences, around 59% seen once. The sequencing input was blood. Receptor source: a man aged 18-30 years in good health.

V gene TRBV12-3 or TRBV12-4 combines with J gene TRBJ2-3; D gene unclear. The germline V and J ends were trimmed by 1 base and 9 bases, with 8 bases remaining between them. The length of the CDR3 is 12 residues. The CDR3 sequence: CASSLEGITQYF. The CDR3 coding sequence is TGTGCCAGCAGTTTAGAGGGCATAACGCAGTATTTT.

DNA of the CDR3: TGTGCCAGCAGTGGAATAGCGGATGAGCAGTACTTC. Its translation: CASSGIADEQYF. The chain joins TRBV12-3 or TRBV12-4 to TRBJ2-7; possible D gene TRBD2, 6 bases. This CDR3 is built from 12 residues. Deletions cut 5 bases from V and 7 bases from J, with 12 bases between.

CDR3 coding DNA: TGTGCCAGCAGTTCCCGCCCGGGACTAGTATCTGAGCAGTACTTC. Amino acids: CASSSRPGLVSEQYF. This chain joins TRBV27 and TRBJ2-7; 8 bases are a match to TRBD2. The germline gives CDR1 MNHEY, CDR2 SMNVEV (reference sequence). CDR3 size: 15 residues. Trimming at V came to 4 bases and at J to 7 bases, leaving 12 bases not matched to a gene.

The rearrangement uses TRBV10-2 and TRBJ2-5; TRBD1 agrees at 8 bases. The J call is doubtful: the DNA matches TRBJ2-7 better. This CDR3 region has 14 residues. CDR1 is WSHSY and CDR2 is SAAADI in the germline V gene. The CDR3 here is CASGGQEYFYEQYF. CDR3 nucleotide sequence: TGCGCCAGCGGGGGACAGGAATACTTCTACGAGCAGTACTTC.

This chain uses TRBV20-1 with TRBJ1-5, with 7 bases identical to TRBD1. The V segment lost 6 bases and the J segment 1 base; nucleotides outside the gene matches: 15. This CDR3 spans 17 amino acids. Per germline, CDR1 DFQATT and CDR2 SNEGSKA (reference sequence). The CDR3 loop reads CSATTGTAGMSNQPQHF. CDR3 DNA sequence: TGCAGTGCCACTACCGGGACAGCGGGTATGAGCAATCAGCCCCAGCATTTT.

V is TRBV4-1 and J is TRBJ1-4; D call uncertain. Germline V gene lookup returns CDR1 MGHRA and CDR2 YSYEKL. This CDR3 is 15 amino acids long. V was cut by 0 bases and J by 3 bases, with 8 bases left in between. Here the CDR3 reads CASSQESQPNEKLFF. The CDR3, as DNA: TGCGCCAGCAGCCAAGAATCACAGCCTAATGAAAAACTGTTTTTT.

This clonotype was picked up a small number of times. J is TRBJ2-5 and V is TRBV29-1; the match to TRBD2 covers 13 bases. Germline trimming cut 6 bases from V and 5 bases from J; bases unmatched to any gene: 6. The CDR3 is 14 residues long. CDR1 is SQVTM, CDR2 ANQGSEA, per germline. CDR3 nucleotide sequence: TGCAGCGTAGCACTAGCGGGGGGGCAGGAGACCCAGTACTTC. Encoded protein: CSVALAGGQETQYF.

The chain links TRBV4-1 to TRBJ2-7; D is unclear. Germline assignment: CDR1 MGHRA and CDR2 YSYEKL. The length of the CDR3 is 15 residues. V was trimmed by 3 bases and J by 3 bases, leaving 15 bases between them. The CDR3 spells CASSQAAGLNYEQYF. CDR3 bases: TGCGCCAGCAGCCAGGCGGCCGGCTTGAACTACGAGCAGTACTTC.

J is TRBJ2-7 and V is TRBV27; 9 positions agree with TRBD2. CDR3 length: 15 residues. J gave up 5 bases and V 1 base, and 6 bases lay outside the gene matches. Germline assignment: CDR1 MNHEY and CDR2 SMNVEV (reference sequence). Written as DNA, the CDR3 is TGTGCCAGCAGTTTATTCGCTAGCGGGGCCAACGAGCAGTACTTC. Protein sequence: CASSLFASGANEQYF.

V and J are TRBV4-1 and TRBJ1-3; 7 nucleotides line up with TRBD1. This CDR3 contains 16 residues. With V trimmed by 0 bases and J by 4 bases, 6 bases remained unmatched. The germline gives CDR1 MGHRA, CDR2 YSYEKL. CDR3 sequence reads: CASSQEATGSGNTIYF. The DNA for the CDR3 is TGCGCCAGCAGCCAAGAGGCGACAGGGTCCGGAAACACCATATATTTT.

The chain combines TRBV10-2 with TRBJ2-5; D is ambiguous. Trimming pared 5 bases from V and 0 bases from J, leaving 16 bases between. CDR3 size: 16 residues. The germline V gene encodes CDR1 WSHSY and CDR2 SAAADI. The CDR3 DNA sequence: TGCGCCAGCAGTACGTTTGGACCAAAATACCAAGAGACCCAGTACTTC. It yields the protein CASSTFGPKYQETQYF.

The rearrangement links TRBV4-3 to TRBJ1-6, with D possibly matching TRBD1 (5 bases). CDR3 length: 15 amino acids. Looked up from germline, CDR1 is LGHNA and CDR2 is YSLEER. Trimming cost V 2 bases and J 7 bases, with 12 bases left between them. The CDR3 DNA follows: TGCGCCAGCAGCCAACTGGGACGGACAAATTCACCCCTCCACTTT. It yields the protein CASSQLGRTNSPLHF.

The CDR3 nucleotides are TGTGCCAGCAGCAAAGTACCCCGGCAGGGCAGTCAGACGGACGATGAGCAGTTCTTC. It is translated as CASSKVPRQGSQTDDEQFF. V is TRBV21-1 and J is TRBJ2-1; the D segment call TRBD2 is taken from the table without a DNA check. TRBV21-1 has pseudogene status. The CDR3 is 19 residues long.

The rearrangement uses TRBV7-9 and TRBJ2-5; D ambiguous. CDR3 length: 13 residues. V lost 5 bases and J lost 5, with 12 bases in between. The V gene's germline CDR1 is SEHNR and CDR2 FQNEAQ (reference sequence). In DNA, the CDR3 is TGTGCCAGCAGCCTTGATACTTCCGAGACCCAGTACTTC. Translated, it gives CASSLDTSETQYF.

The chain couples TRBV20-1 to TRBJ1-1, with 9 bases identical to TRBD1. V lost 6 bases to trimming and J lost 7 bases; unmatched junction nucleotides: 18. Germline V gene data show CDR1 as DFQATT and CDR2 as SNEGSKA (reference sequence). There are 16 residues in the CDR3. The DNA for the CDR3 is TGCAGTGCCAAAACCGCCGGACAGGGGATCGGATTTGAAGCTTTCTTT. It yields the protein CSAKTAGQGIGFEAFF.

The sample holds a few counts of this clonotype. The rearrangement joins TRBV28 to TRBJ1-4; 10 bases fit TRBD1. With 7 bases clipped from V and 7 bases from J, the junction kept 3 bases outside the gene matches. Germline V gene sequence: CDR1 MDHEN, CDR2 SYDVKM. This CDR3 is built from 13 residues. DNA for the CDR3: TGTGCCAGCACTGGACAGGGGGGTGAAAAACTGTTTTTT. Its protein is CASTGQGGEKLFF.

CDR3 DNA: TGTGCCAGCAGCCCAAGCTTTAGCAATCAGCCCCAGCATTTT. It yields the protein CASSPSFSNQPQHF. The chain recombines TRBV12-3 or TRBV12-4 with TRBJ1-5; D is unclear. Trimming removed 6 bases at V and 0 bases at J, with 9 bases between. This CDR3 contains 14 residues.

The CDR3 reads CASSLELPSGSSPLHF. The CDR3, as DNA: TGTGCCAGCAGCTTAGAATTGCCCAGCGGGAGTTCACCCCTCCACTTT. V gene TRBV7-2 combines with J gene TRBJ1-6, with D unclear. The germline V gene encodes CDR1 SGHTA and CDR2 FQGNSA. V lost 1 base, J lost 9 bases, and 16 bases lay in between. CDR3 length: 16 amino acids. The variable domain in full, completed from reference TRBV7-2 and TRBJ1-6, reads GAGVSQSPSNKVTEKGKDVELRCDPISGHTALYWYRQSLGQGLEFLIYFQGNSAPDKSGLPSDRFSAERTGGSVSTLTIQRTQQEDSAVYLCASSLELPSGSSPLHFGNGTRLTVT.

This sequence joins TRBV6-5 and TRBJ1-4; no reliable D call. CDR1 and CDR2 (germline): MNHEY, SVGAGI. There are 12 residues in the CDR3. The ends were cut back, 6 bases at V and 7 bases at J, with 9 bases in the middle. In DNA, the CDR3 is TGTGCCAGCAGGGGCAGCGCTGAAAAACTGTTTTTT. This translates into CASRGSAEKLFF.

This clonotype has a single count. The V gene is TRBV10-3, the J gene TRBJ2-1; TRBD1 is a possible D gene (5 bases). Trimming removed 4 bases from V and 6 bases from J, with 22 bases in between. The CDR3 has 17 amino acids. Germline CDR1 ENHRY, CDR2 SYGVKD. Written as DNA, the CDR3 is TGTGCCATCAGTGCCCTAGGGGTCGAGTCCAAACTCAATGAGCAGTTCTTC. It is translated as CAISALGVESKLNEQFF.

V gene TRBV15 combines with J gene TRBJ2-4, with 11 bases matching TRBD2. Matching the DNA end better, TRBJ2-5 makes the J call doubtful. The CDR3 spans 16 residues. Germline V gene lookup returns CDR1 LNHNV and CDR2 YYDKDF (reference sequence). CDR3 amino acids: CATSREASGGFETQYF. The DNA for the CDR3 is TGTGCCACCAGCAGAGAGGCTAGCGGGGGGTTTGAGACCCAGTACTTC.

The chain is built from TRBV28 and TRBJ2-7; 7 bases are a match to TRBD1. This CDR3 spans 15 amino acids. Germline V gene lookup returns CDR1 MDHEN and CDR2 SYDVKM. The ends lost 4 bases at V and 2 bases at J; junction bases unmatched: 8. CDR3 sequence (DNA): TGTGCCAGCAGTTGGGGACAGTATCGGGCCTACGAGCAGTACTTC. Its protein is CASSWGQYRAYEQYF.

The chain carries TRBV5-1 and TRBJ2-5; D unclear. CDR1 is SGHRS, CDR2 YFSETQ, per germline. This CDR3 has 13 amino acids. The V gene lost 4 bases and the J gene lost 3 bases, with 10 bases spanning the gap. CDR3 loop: CASSTGSKETQYF. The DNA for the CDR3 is TGCGCCAGCAGCACCGGCTCGAAAGAGACCCAGTACTTC. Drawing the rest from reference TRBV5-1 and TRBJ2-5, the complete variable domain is KAGVTQTPRYLIKTRGQQVTLSCSPISGHRSVSWYQQTPGQGLQFLFEYFSETQRNKGNFPGRFSGRQFSNSRSEMNVSTLELGDSALYLCASSTGSKETQYFGPGTRLLVL.

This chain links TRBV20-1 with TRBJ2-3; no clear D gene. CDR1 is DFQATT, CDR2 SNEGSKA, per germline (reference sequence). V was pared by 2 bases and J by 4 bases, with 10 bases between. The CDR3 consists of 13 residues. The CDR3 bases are TGCAGTGCTAGAAATTCGGCCTCAGATACGCAGTATTTT. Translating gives CSARNSASDTQYF.

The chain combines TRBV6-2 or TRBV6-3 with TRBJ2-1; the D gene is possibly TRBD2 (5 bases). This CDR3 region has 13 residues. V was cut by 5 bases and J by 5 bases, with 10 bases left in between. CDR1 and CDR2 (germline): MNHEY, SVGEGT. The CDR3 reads CASSNGINNEQFF. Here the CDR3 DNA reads TGTGCCAGCAGTAACGGGATAAACAATGAGCAGTTCTTC.

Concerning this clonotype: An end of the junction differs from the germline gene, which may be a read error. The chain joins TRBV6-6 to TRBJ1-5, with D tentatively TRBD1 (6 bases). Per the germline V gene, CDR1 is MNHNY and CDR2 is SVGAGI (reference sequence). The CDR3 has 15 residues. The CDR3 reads CASRDIEYSIQPQHF. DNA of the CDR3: TGTGCCAGCCGGGACATCGAATATAGCATTCAGCCCCAGCATTTT.

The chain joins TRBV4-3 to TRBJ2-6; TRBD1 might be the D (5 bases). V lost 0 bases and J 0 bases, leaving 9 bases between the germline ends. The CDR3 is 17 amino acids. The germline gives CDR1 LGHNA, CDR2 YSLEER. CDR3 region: CASSQDDSFSGANVLTF. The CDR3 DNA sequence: TGCGCCAGCAGCCAAGATGACAGCTTCTCTGGGGCCAACGTCCTGACTTTC.

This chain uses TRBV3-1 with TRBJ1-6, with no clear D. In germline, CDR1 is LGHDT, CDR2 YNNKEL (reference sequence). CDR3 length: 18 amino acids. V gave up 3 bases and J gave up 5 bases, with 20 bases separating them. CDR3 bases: TGTGCCAGCAGCCAGACGAAAAGGAGGAGCACTAATAATTCACCCCTCCACTTT. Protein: CASSQTKRRSTNNSPLHF.

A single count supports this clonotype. The CDR3 here is CRALWTDDGYTF. CDR3 DNA: TGCAGGGCCCTATGGACAGACGATGGCTACACCTTC. This chain uses TRBV20-1 with TRBJ1-2; weak D call: TRBD1 (6 bases). Germline lookup yields CDR1 DFQATT and CDR2 SNEGSKA (reference sequence). The CDR3 contains 12 residues.

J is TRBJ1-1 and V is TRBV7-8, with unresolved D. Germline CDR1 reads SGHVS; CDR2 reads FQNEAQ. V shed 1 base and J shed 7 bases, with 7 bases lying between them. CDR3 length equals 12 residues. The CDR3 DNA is TGTGCCAGCAGCTTAGTAACCGATGAAGCTTTCTTT. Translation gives CASSLVTDEAFF.

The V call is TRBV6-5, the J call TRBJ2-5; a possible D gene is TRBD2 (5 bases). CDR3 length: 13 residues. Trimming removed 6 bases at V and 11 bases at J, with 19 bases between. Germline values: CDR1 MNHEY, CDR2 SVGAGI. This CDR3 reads CASRTGGRSGQYF. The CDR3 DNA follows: TGTGCCAGCAGGACCGGCGGCCGGTCGGGGCAGTACTTC.

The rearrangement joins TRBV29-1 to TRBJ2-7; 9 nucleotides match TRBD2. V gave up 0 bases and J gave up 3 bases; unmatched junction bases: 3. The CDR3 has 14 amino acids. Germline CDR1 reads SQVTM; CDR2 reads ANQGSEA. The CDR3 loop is CSVEDGREGYEQYF. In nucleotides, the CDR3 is TGCAGCGTTGAAGATGGGCGGGAGGGCTACGAGCAGTACTTC.